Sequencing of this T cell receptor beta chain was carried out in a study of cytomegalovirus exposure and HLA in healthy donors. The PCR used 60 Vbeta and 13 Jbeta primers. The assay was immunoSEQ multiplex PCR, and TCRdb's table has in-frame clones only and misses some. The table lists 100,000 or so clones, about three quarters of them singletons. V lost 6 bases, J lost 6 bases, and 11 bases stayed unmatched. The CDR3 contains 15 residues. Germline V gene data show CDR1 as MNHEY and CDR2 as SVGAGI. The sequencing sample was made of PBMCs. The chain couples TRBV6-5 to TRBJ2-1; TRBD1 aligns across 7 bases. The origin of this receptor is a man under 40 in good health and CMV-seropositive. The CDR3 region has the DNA TGTGCCAGCAGCAAAGACAGGGAATCTTTCAATGAGCAGTTCTTC. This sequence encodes CASSKDRESFNEQFF.